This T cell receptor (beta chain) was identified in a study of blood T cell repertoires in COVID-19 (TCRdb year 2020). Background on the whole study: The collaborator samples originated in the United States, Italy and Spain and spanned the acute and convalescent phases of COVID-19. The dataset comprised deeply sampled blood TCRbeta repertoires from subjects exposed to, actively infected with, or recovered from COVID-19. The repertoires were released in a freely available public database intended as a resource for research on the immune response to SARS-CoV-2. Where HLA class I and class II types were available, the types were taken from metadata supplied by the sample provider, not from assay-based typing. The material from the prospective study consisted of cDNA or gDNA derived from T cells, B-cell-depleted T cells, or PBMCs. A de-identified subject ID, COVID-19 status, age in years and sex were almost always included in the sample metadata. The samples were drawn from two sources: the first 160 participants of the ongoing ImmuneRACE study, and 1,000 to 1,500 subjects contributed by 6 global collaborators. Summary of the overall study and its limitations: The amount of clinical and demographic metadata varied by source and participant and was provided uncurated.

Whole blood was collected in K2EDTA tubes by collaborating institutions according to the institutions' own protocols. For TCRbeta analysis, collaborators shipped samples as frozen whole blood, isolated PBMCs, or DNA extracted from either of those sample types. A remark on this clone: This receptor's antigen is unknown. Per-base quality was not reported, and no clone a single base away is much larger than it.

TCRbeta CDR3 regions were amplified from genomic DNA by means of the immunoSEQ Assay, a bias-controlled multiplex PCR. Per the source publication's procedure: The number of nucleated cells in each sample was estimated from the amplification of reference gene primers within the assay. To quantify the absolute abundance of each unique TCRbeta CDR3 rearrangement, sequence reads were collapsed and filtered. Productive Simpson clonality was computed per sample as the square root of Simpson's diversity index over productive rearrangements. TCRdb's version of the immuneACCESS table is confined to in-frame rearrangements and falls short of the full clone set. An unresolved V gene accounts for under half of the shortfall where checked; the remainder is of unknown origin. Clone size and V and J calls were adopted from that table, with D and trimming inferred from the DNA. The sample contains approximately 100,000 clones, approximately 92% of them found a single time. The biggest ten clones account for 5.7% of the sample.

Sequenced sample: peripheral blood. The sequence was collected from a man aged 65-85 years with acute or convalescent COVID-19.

The nucleotide sequence is TGTGCCAGCCTAAGGGGGTTCAATATGGACGAGCAGTACTTC. It is translated as CASLRGFNMDEQYF. This sequence uses TRBV2 and TRBJ2-7; 6 matching bases give a weak D call of TRBD1. Taken from cysteine to phenylalanine, the CDR3 has 14 residues. The kept DNA is CDR3 alone, 42 bases in frame from the first base. According to the germline V gene, CDR1 reads SNHLY and CDR2 reads FYNNEI. V sheds 8 bases and J sheds 5 bases, leaving 19 bases between their ends.